Listed below are T cell receptor beta chains from one sample, sequenced in a study of CD8+CD57+ T cells in acquired aplastic anemia. TCRdb passed the reads through MiXCR, listing each CDR3 protein once. In the table there are approximately 200,000 distinct CDR3 sequences, under 50% of which are singletons. Sequenced sample: sorted CD4+, CD8+, or CD8+CD57+ T cells (not recorded which) from PBMCs. All receptors derive from a human donor with aplastic anemia. The conserved cysteine and the conserved F or W are not part of the CDR3 here.

v_call: TRBV9
j_call: TRBJ2-3
cdr3_aa: ASSQDGLAGGAQY

v_call: TRBV12-3/TRBV12-4
j_call: TRBJ1-5
cdr3_aa: ASSLFLSNQPQH

v_call: TRBV9
j_call: TRBJ2-5
cdr3_aa: ASSVGLRTDQETQY

v_call: TRBV25-1
j_call: TRBJ1-2
cdr3_aa: ASSEYNSGTGFYGYT

v_call: TRBV6-1
j_call: TRBJ1-4
cdr3_aa: ASSEGGPNGLRLF

v_call: TRBV20-1
j_call: TRBJ2-1
cdr3_aa: SARDTGTGVPSEQF

v_call: TRBV5-6
j_call: TRBJ1-3
cdr3_aa: ASSLADRGTGNTIY

v_call: TRBV7-3
j_call: TRBJ2-7
cdr3_aa: ASSLRPGGSYEQY

v_call: TRBV20-1
j_call: TRBJ2-5
cdr3_aa: SASPLRQETQY

v_call: TRBV7-2
j_call: TRBJ2-7
cdr3_aa: ASSSLFEQY

v_call: TRBV7-2
j_call: TRBJ2-7
cdr3_aa: ASSPGQGAGYEQY

v_call: TRBV20-1
j_call: TRBJ2-5
cdr3_aa: SAREAGKETQY

v_call: TRBV20-1
j_call: TRBJ1-2
cdr3_aa: SARRDSSSGYT

v_call: TRBV5-5
j_call: TRBJ2-7
cdr3_aa: ASSLAGGFGEQY

v_call: TRBV2
j_call: TRBJ1-1
cdr3_aa: ASGLGAGTNTEAF

v_call: TRBV7-3
j_call: TRBJ2-3
cdr3_aa: ASSFGAGGLEQY

v_call: TRBV19
j_call: TRBJ1-3
cdr3_aa: ASSIGPRDSGNTIY

v_call: TRBV7-9
j_call: TRBJ1-1
cdr3_aa: ASRPQGRDTEAF

v_call: TRBV19
j_call: TRBJ2-5
cdr3_aa: ASRGTSGDQETQY

v_call: TRBV9
j_call: TRBJ1-6
cdr3_aa: ASSPGQGGPLH

v_call: TRBV19
j_call: TRBJ1-1
cdr3_aa: ASSGASGHPNTEAF

v_call: TRBV5-8
j_call: TRBJ2-7
cdr3_aa: ASSSSQGAGEQY

v_call: TRBV7-9
j_call: TRBJ1-2
cdr3_aa: ASSLAEVIYGYT

v_call: TRBV29-1
j_call: TRBJ2-1
cdr3_aa: SVLPGLAYNEQF

v_call: TRBV27
j_call: TRBJ1-5
cdr3_aa: ASSSVNQPQH

v_call: TRBV19
j_call: TRBJ1-1
cdr3_aa: ASSGTGEAF

v_call: TRBV5-4
j_call: TRBJ2-3
cdr3_aa: ASSWTSGGRRVGTQY

v_call: TRBV5-1
j_call: TRBJ2-2
cdr3_aa: ASSLDPGGPNTGELF

v_call: TRBV25-1
j_call: TRBJ2-7
cdr3_aa: ASSGDRLNYEQY

v_call: TRBV5-1
j_call: TRBJ2-5
cdr3_aa: ASSLVQGQETQY

v_call: TRBV7-9
j_call: TRBJ2-2
cdr3_aa: ASSLVPGELF

v_call: TRBV24-1
j_call: TRBJ2-5
cdr3_aa: ATREPGKQETQY

v_call: TRBV12-3/TRBV12-4
j_call: TRBJ2-3
cdr3_aa: ASSEGQTTDTQY

v_call: TRBV5-4
j_call: TRBJ2-2
cdr3_aa: ASSGTPGTNTGELF

v_call: TRBV9
j_call: TRBJ2-3
cdr3_aa: ASSSETIAGGPTDTQY

v_call: TRBV18
j_call: TRBJ1-5
cdr3_aa: ASSSPETAGGQPQH

v_call: TRBV30
j_call: TRBJ1-2
cdr3_aa: AWRANGHDGDGYT

v_call: TRBV20-1
j_call: TRBJ1-2
cdr3_aa: SARDPGQPRAGYT

v_call: TRBV7-2
j_call: TRBJ1-6
cdr3_aa: ASSVGTGGNSPLH

v_call: TRBV24-1
j_call: TRBJ2-1
cdr3_aa: ATSDPTGGYNEQF

v_call: TRBV10-2
j_call: TRBJ2-7
cdr3_aa: ASSESSVGTYEQY

v_call: TRBV2
j_call: TRBJ2-7
cdr3_aa: ASSAETQSSYEQY

v_call: TRBV5-1
j_call: TRBJ2-1
cdr3_aa: ASSVGNRGNEQF

v_call: TRBV2
j_call: TRBJ2-7
cdr3_aa: ASSVEGDVYEQY

v_call: TRBV3-1
j_call: TRBJ2-5
cdr3_aa: ASSQDWGLGRTQGTQY

v_call: TRBV20-1
j_call: TRBJ2-5
cdr3_aa: SGTSQETQY

v_call: TRBV10-3
j_call: TRBJ2-2
cdr3_aa: AISESDPGELF

v_call: TRBV20-1
j_call: TRBJ2-7
cdr3_aa: SAGTGVSYEQY

v_call: TRBV20-1
j_call: TRBJ1-6
cdr3_aa: SAGGRTLGRSPLH

v_call: TRBV18
j_call: TRBJ1-5
cdr3_aa: ASSPPAQGGNQPQH

v_call: TRBV9
j_call: TRBJ2-6
cdr3_aa: ASSVGQGSSGGANVLT

v_call: TRBV19
j_call: TRBJ1-5
cdr3_aa: ASSIRPGAGQPQH

v_call: TRBV19
j_call: TRBJ1-2
cdr3_aa: ASSILGYASNYGYT

v_call: TRBV2
j_call: TRBJ1-6
cdr3_aa: VNSEVANSPLH